One T cell receptor (beta chain) is described in this entry. Its matching antigen is unknown. The entry originates in a study of cytomegalovirus exposure and HLA in healthy donors. Notes on the study in general: The tendency of first-cohort TCR clusters to co-occur in the 130 or so validation repertoires was identified by a subsequent analysis.

The protocol was immunoSEQ multiplex PCR, while the TCRdb copy is restricted to in-frame clones and leaves out a portion. The data hold 250,000 to 350,000 clones, with about nine tenths observed a single time. Sequencing used PBMCs. This clonotype was sampled from a woman aged 18-35 years in good health and CMV-seronegative.

This CDR3 reads CASSLRGDEQYF. In nucleotides, the CDR3 is TGTGCCAGCAGTCTAAGAGGCGACGAGCAGTACTTC. The J gene is TRBJ2-7, the V gene TRBV2, with no clear D. The V gene lost 5 bases and the J gene lost 5 bases, with 10 bases spanning the gap. The V gene's germline CDR1 is SNHLY and CDR2 FYNNEI. CDR3 length equals 12 residues.